This T cell receptor beta chain was profiled in a study of blood T cell repertoires in COVID-19. Background on the study: PBMCs, B-cell-depleted T cells, or T cells were the source of the cDNA or gDNA that made up the material.

The germline V gene has CDR1 GTSNPN and CDR2 SVGIG (reference sequence). V lost 0 bases to trimming and J lost 3 bases, with 9 bases between them. The CDR3 sequence is 14 residues long. Original analysis: Estimation of nucleated cell counts was performed using reference gene primer amplification. TCRdb's copy holds only in-frame clones and misses some; the assay was immunoSEQ multiplex PCR. V and J calls plus clone size are reproduced from that table; the DNA served to infer D and trimming. The sample has 30,000 to 40,000 clones, about 88% seen once. The sequenced material came from peripheral blood. This sequence originates from a man aged 70-80 years with acute or convalescent COVID-19. V is TRBV30 and J is TRBJ1-5; D gene uncertain. The CDR3 sequence is CAWSVPSYNQPQHF. The CDR3 bases are TGTGCCTGGAGTGTACCGAGCTACAATCAGCCCCAGCATTTT. Filled out from reference TRBV30 and TRBJ1-5, the complete variable domain reads SQTIHQWPATLVQPVGSPLSLECTVEGTSNPNLYWYRQAAGRGLQLLFYSVGIGQISSEVPQNLSASRPQDRQFILSSKKLLLSDSGFYLCAWSVPSYNQPQHFGDGTRLSIL.